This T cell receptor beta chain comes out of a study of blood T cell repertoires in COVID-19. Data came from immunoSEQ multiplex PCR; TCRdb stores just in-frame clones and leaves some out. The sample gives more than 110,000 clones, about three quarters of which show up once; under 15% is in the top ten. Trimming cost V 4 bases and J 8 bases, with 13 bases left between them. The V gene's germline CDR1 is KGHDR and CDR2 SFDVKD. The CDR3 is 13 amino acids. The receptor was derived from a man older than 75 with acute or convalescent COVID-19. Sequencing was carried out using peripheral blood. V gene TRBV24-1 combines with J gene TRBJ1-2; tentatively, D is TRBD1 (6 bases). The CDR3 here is CATSDARDNGYTF. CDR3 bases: TGTGCCACCAGTGACGCCCGGGACAACGGCTACACCTTC.